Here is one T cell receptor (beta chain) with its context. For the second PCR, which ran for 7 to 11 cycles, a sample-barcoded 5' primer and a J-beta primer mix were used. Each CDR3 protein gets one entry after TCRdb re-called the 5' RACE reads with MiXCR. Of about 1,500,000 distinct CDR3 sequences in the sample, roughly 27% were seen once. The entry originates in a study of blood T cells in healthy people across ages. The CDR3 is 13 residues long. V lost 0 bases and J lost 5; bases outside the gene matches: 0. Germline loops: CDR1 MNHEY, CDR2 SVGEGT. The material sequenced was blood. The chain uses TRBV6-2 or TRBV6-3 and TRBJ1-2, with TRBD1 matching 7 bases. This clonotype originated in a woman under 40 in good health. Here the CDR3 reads CASSYSTGYGYTF. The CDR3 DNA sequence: TGTGCCAGCAGTTACTCGACAGGGTATGGCTACACCTTC.